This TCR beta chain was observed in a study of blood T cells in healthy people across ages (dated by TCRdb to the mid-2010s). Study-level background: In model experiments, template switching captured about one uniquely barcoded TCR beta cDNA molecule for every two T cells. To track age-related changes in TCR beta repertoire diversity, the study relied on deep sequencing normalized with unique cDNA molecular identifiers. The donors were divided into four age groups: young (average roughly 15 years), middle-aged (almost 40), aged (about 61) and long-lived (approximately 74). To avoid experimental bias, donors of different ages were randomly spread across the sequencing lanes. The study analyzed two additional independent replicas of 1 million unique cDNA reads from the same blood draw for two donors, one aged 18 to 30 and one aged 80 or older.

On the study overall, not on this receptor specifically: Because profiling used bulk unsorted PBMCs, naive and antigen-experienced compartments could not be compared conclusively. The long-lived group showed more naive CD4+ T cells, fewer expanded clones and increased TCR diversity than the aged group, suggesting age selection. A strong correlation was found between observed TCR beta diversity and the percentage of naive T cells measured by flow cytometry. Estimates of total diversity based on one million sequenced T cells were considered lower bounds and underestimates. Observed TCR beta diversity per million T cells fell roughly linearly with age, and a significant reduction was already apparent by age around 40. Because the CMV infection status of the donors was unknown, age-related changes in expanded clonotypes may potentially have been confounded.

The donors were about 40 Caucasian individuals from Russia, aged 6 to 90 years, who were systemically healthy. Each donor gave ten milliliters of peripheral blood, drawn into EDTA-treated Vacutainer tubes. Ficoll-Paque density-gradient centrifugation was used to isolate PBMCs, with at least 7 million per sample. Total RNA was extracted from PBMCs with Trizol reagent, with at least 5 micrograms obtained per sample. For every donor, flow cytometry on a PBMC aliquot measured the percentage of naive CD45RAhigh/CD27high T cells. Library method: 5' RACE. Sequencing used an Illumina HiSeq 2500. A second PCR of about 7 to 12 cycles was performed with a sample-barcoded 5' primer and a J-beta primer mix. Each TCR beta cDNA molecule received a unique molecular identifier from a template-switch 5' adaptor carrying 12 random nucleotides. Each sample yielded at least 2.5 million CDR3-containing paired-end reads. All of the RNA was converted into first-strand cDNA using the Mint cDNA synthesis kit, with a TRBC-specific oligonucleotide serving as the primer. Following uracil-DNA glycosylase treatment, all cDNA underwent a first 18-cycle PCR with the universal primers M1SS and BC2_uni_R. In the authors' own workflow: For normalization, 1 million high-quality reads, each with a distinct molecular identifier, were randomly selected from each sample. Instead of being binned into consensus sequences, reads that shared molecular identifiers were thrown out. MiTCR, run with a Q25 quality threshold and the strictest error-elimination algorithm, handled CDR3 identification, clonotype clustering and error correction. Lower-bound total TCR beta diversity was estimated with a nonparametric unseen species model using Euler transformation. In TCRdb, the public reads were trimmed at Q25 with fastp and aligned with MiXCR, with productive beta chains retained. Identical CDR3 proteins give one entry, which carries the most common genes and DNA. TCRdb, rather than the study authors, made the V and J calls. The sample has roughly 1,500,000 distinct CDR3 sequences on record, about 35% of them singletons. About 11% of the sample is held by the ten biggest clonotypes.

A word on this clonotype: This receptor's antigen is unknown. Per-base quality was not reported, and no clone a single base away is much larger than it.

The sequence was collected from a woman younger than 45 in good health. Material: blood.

The CDR3 protein is CASSPGLAINEQFF. In nucleotides, the sequence is TGTGCCAGCAGCCCTGGACTAGCGATAAATGAGCAGTTCTTC. Recombination connected TRBV5-4 to TRBJ2-1, with TRBD2 matching 9 junction bases. CDR1 is given as SGHNT and CDR2 as YYREEE, both from the germline V gene (reference sequence). The CDR3, cysteine through phenylalanine, is 14 amino acids long. Kept here is only the CDR3 DNA, which spans 42 bases and is read in frame from base 1. At the junction V is shortened by 4 bases and J by 7 bases; bases outside the gene matches: 6.